This TCR beta chain stems from a study of OX40 agonist ivuxolimab in advanced cancers. As for the study in general: The study treated patients with ivuxolimab, an agonistic anti-OX40 (CD134) antibody. Dose-escalation patients were diagnosed with hepatocellular carcinoma, melanoma, renal cell cancer or head and neck cancer.

This CDR3 is built from 16 residues. The V gene end was trimmed by 6 bases and the J gene end by 3 bases; junction bases not matched to a gene: 12. The germline gives CDR1 MDHEN, CDR2 SYDVKM. No patient had autoimmune disease or received systemic immunosuppression. Blood got drawn at baseline, again on cycle 4 day 1, and then on cycle 7 day 1. This clone appeared once. Profiled with immunoSEQ multiplex PCR; TCRdb holds only in-frame clones, not every one. The sample shows roughly 86,000 clones, about 90% of them seen only once. The rearrangement uses TRBV28 and TRBJ2-3; 7 bases fit TRBD1. This specimen was CD4+ or CD8+ T cells sorted from blood, taken in a trial of the OX40 agonist ivuxolimab. The receptor was isolated from an adult with an advanced solid tumor such as melanoma, head and neck, liver or kidney cancer. CDR3 nucleotide sequence: TGTGCCAGCAGCCTACCGACAGGGCCGAGGACAGATACGCAGTATTTT. As protein: CASSLPTGPRTDTQYF.